These T cell receptor beta chains were read from a single sample in a study of PD-1 blockade in classical Hodgkin lymphoma. Data came from immunoSEQ multiplex PCR; TCRdb stores just in-frame clones and leaves some out. The data contain around 99,000 clones, roughly 79% of them singletons. The sample was peripheral blood mononuclear cells (PBMCs), taken before the second cycle of nivolumab. The receptors stem from a human donor with classical Hodgkin lymphoma. The CDR3 runs from the conserved cysteine through the conserved F or W. The D gene is left open where the match is weak. The size entry is marked missing in some rows and otherwise reads once, few, many or a size class.

D: NA; J: TRBJ1-5; size: NA; V: TRBV5-5; DNA: TGTGCCAGCAGTTTGGAACCCCAGATTAGCAATCAGCCCCAGCATTTT; CDR3: CASSLEPQISNQPQHF
D: TRBD2; J: TRBJ2-7; size: NA; V: TRBV7-6; DNA: TGTGCCAGCAGCTCCCCTAGCGGACTAGGGGAGCAGTACTTC; CDR3: CASSSPSGLGEQYF
D: TRBD1; J: TRBJ1-1; size: NA; V: TRBV7-2; DNA: TGTGCCAGCAGCCGGGACAGGGTGGACACTGAAGCTTTCTTT; CDR3: CASSRDRVDTEAFF
D: TRBD2; J: TRBJ2-5; size: NA; V: TRBV11-2; DNA: TGTGCCAGCAGCTTAGGTACGGGAGGAGAGACCCAGTACTTC; CDR3: CASSLGTGGETQYF
D: NA; J: TRBJ2-7; size: NA; V: TRBV30; DNA: TGTGCCTGGAAACGGGGAGACTACGAGCAGTACTTC; CDR3: CAWKRGDYEQYF
D: NA; J: TRBJ1-1; size: NA; V: TRBV6-6; DNA: TGTGCCAGCAGTTACTTAGGGCAGAACACTGAAGCTTTCTTT; CDR3: CASSYLGQNTEAFF
D: NA; J: TRBJ2-2; size: NA; V: TRBV9; DNA: TGTGCCAGCAGCGTGATGACCGGGGAGCTGTTTTTT; CDR3: CASSVMTGELFF
D: TRBD1; J: TRBJ2-2; size: NA; V: TRBV19; DNA: TGTGCCAGTAGTCGGACAGGGGCCCCGAACACCGGGGAGCTGTTTTTT; CDR3: CASSRTGAPNTGELFF
D: NA; J: TRBJ2-3; size: NA; V: TRBV7-2; DNA: TGTGCCAGCAGCTCTCGGGCTGGCGATACGCAGTATTTT; CDR3: CASSSRAGDTQYF
D: NA; J: TRBJ2-5; size: NA; V: TRBV4-3; DNA: TGCGCCAGCAGCCAAGATCCGGTAGCGTCGGGGACCCAGTACTTC; CDR3: CASSQDPVASGTQYF
D: TRBD1; J: TRBJ2-5; size: NA; V: TRBV30; DNA: TGTGCCTGGAGTGGTAAGGACAGGGGTGAGACCCAGTACTTC; CDR3: CAWSGKDRGETQYF
D: NA; J: TRBJ2-3; size: NA; V: TRBV5-1; DNA: TGCGCCAGCAGCTTCGGGGTGGGCACAGATACGCAGTATTTT; CDR3: CASSFGVGTDTQYF
D: NA; J: TRBJ1-2; size: NA; V: TRBV19; DNA: TGTGCCAGTAGGGGGATGAGGGGATATGGCTACACCTTC; CDR3: CASRGMRGYGYTF
D: NA; J: TRBJ2-3; size: NA; V: TRBV10-3; DNA: TGTGCCATCACAGCCGATAGCACAGATACGCAGTATTTT; CDR3: CAITADSTDTQYF
D: NA; J: TRBJ2-2; size: NA; V: TRBV28; DNA: TGTGCCAGCATCTTAGGTTCGGGACACGGAGTGGGTGACGGGGAGCTGTTTTTT; CDR3: CASILGSGHGVGDGELFF
D: NA; J: TRBJ2-3; size: once; V: TRBV2; DNA: TGTGCCAGCAGTGAGGGGGCAGGGAAGGATACGCAGTATTTT; CDR3: CASSEGAGKDTQYF
D: NA; J: TRBJ1-5; size: NA; V: TRBV2; DNA: TGTGCCAGCAGTGAAGACCACAATAGCAATCAGCCCCAGCATTTT; CDR3: CASSEDHNSNQPQHF
D: TRBD2; J: TRBJ2-2; size: NA; V: TRBV5-4; DNA: TGTGCCAGCAGCCCTGGGGTCTGGGGGAGGGCCGGCGGGGAGCTGTTTTTT; CDR3: CASSPGVWGRAGGELFF
D: NA; J: TRBJ1-1; size: many; V: TRBV27; DNA: TGTGCCAGCAGCTCGGCGAGGGAAGCTTTCTTT; CDR3: CASSSAREAFF
D: TRBD2; J: TRBJ2-1; size: NA; V: TRBV19; DNA: TGTGCCAGTAGTCTTCGTCTAGCGGGCGGCTCCTACAATGAGCAGTTCTTC; CDR3: CASSLRLAGGSYNEQFF
D: TRBD2; J: TRBJ2-3; size: NA; V: TRBV29-1; DNA: TGCAGCGCTGGGACTAGCGGGACTCCCACAGATACGCAGTATTTT; CDR3: CSAGTSGTPTDTQYF
D: TRBD1; J: TRBJ1-2; size: NA; V: TRBV10-3; DNA: TGTGCCATCAGGCGGACAGGGGAAGGCTATGGCTACACCTTC; CDR3: CAIRRTGEGYGYTF
D: NA; J: TRBJ1-2; size: NA; V: TRBV7-2; DNA: TGTGCCAGCAGCTTAGTAGGGAACTATGGCTACACCTTC; CDR3: CASSLVGNYGYTF
D: NA; J: TRBJ2-4; size: NA; V: TRBV28; DNA: TGTGCCAGCAGTTTAGTGAGCTTCCACATTCAGTACTTC; CDR3: CASSLVSFHIQYF
D: NA; J: TRBJ2-7; size: few; V: TRBV7-6; DNA: TGTGCCAGCAGCTTAGGGACGCGCCGGGGGGAGCAGTACTTC; CDR3: CASSLGTRRGEQYF
D: NA; J: TRBJ1-4; size: NA; V: TRBV18; DNA: TGTGCCAGCTCACCAGGCGTTGAAAAACTGTTTTTT; CDR3: CASSPGVEKLFF
D: TRBD1; J: TRBJ1-2; size: NA; V: TRBV9; DNA: TGTGCCAGCAGCGTATCGGGACAGGCTAACTATGGCTACACCTTC; CDR3: CASSVSGQANYGYTF
D: NA; J: TRBJ2-5; size: NA; V: TRBV9; DNA: TGTGCCAGCAGCGTATCCGGGAGCGGTCCGGAGACCCAGTACTTC; CDR3: CASSVSGSGPETQYF
D: TRBD1; J: TRBJ2-2; size: NA; V: TRBV18; DNA: TGTGCCAGCTCATCCGGGACAGGGGCGTCCGGGGAGCTGTTTTTT; CDR3: CASSSGTGASGELFF
D: TRBD1; J: TRBJ1-4; size: NA; V: TRBV7-9; DNA: TGTGCCAGCAGCCAGGGGGAGGCGGGGGAAAAACTGTTTTTT; CDR3: CASSQGEAGEKLFF
D: TRBD1; J: TRBJ1-1; size: NA; V: TRBV5-1; DNA: TGCGCCAGCAGCTTGGAAGGGGGCCAGAACACTGAAGCTTTCTTT; CDR3: CASSLEGGQNTEAFF
D: TRBD2; J: TRBJ2-2; size: NA; V: TRBV9; DNA: TGTGCCAGCAGCGTATTGGATGCGGGAGCAGCCGGGGAGCTGTTTTTT; CDR3: CASSVLDAGAAGELFF
D: NA; J: TRBJ1-2; size: NA; V: TRBV5-6; DNA: TGTGCCAGCAGTCGGACAGTCTCTAACTATGGCTACACCTTC; CDR3: CASSRTVSNYGYTF
D: NA; J: TRBJ1-5; size: NA; V: TRBV12-5; DNA: TGTGCTAGTGGTTTTACAGGGTCTGGCAATCAGCCCCAGCATTTT; CDR3: CASGFTGSGNQPQHF
D: TRBD2; J: TRBJ2-7; size: NA; V: TRBV25-1; DNA: TGTGCCAGCAGTTCTAGCGGGAGTGATCGGGAGGAGTTC; CDR3: CASSSSGSDREEF
D: NA; J: TRBJ2-7; size: NA; V: TRBV21-1; DNA: TGTGCCAGCAGCAACATAGCGGGAGGTTCCCTCGAGCAGTACTTC; CDR3: CASSNIAGGSLEQYF
D: NA; J: TRBJ1-4; size: NA; V: TRBV28; DNA: TGTGCCAGCAGGGGCCCGTACGTCGCGGCCGGGGGTGAAAAACTGTTTTTT; CDR3: CASRGPYVAAGGEKLFF
D: NA; J: TRBJ1-1; size: few; V: TRBV16; DNA: TGTGCCAGCACCCTCGGCAGGGTCGCTTTCTTT; CDR3: CASTLGRVAFF
D: TRBD1; J: TRBJ2-2; size: once; V: TRBV5-4; DNA: TGTGCCAGCAGCTTCCCAGGGGGTATCACCGGGGAGCTGTTTTTT; CDR3: CASSFPGGITGELFF
D: NA; J: TRBJ1-2; size: NA; V: TRBV28; DNA: TGTGCCAGCAGTTTAAGGGTCCTCTATGGCTACACCTTC; CDR3: CASSLRVLYGYTF
D: TRBD2; J: TRBJ2-7; size: NA; V: TRBV5-6; DNA: TGTGCCAGCAGCTACACTAGCGGCTACGAGCAGTACTTC; CDR3: CASSYTSGYEQYF
D: TRBD2; J: TRBJ2-1; size: NA; V: TRBV6-6; DNA: TGTGCCAGCAGTTACCCTCGGGCTAGCGGGAGCTATGAGCAGTTCTTC; CDR3: CASSYPRASGSYEQFF
D: NA; J: TRBJ1-1; size: NA; V: TRBV14; DNA: TGTGCCAGCAGCCAAGACCTGGGAGGCACTGAAGCTTTCTTT; CDR3: CASSQDLGGTEAFF
D: NA; J: TRBJ1-1; size: NA; V: TRBV2; DNA: TGTGCCAGCAACCTGAACACTGAAGCTTTCTTT; CDR3: CASNLNTEAFF
D: NA; J: TRBJ1-2; size: once; V: TRBV28; DNA: TGTGCCAGCAGTTTAAAGGATTGGGGCTACACCTTC; CDR3: CASSLKDWGYTF
D: TRBD2; J: TRBJ2-1; size: NA; V: TRBV30; DNA: TGTGCCTGGAGTAGGTCTAGCGGCCTCTACAATGAGCAGTTCTTC; CDR3: CAWSRSSGLYNEQFF
D: TRBD2; J: TRBJ2-7; size: NA; V: TRBV19; DNA: TGTGCCAGTAGTATAGATAGCCCCGGACTAGGCGGTACCTACGAGCAGTACTTC; CDR3: CASSIDSPGLGGTYEQYF
D: TRBD1; J: TRBJ1-2; size: NA; V: TRBV12-5; DNA: TGTGCTAGTGGCCCCCCTTTTGACAGGGGGCACTATGGCTACACCTTC; CDR3: CASGPPFDRGHYGYTF
D: NA; J: TRBJ2-1; size: NA; V: TRBV15; DNA: TGTGCCACCAGCAGAGATAGGGTAGCGGCGAAGTTCTTC; CDR3: CATSRDRVAAKFF